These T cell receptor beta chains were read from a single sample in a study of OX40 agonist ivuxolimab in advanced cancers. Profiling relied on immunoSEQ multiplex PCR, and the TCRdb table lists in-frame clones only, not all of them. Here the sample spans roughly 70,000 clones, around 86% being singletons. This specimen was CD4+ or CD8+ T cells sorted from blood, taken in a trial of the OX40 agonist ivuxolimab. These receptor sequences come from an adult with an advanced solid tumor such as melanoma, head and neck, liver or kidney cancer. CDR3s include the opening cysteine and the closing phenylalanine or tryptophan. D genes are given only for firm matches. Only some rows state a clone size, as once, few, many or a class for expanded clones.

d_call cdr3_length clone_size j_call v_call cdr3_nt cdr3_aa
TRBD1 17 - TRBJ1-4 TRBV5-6 TGTGCCAGCGGGTGGTACAGGGGAAGGGCGGCTAATGAAAAACTGTTTTTT CASGWYRGRAANEKLFF
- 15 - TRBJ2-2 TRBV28 TGTGCCAGCAGGGGGACATCCCCGAACACCGGGGAGCTGTTTTTT CASRGTSPNTGELFF
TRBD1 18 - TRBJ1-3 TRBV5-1 TGCGCCAGCAGCGAAACCGGGACAGGTTGGAACTCTGGAAACACCATATATTTT CASSETGTGWNSGNTIYF
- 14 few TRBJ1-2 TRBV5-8 TGTGCCAGCAGCCCGCCGGGGCCGATCTATGGCTACACCTTC CASSPPGPIYGYTF
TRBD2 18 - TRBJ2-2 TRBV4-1 TGCGCCAGCAGCCCCAGAGGACTAGCGGGGGGTAACACCGGGGAGCTGTTTTTT CASSPRGLAGGNTGELFF
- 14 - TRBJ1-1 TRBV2 TGTGCCAGCAGCTCCTGGACTGAGAACACTGAAGCTTTCTTT CASSSWTENTEAFF
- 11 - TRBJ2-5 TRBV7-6 TGTGCCAGCAGCCCGCAAGAGACCCAGTACTTC CASSPQETQYF
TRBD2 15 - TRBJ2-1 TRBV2 TGTGCCAGCAGTTCATACGGACTAGCGGGGAACGAGCAGTTCTTC CASSSYGLAGNEQFF
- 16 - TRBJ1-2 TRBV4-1 TGCGCCAGCAGCCAATCTCAACTTGGCGCTAACTATGGCTACACCTTC CASSQSQLGANYGYTF
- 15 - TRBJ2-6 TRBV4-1 TGCGCCAGCAGCGGAGGGGTCTCTGGGGCCAACGTCCTGACTTTC CASSGGVSGANVLTF
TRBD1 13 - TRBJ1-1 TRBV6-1 TGTGCCAGCAGGGGACAGGGCGACACTGAAGCTTTCTTT CASRGQGDTEAFF
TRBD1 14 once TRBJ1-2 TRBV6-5 TGTGCCAGCAGTTACGACAGGGATTCCTATGGCTACACCTTC CASSYDRDSYGYTF
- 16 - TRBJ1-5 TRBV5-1 TGCGCCAGCAGCTTGGGTACAGACCGGACCAATCAGCCCCAGCATTTT CASSLGTDRTNQPQHF